Included here is one T cell receptor (beta chain) sequence, with context. Its antigen is still unknown. This record comes from a study of shared clonotypes between healthy human individuals. Germline loops: CDR1 KGHSH, CDR2 LQKENI. V lost 1 base, J lost 3 bases, and 6 bases lay in between. There are 13 residues in the CDR3. Study conclusions and caveats: Some clonotypes were shared by all four sorted-subset donors, while others were not shared. The non-shared ones had lower generation probabilities than the shared ones.

Per the original data handling: ImmunoSEQ junction-only sequences lacked quality scores, so their filtering differed. The assay was immunoSEQ multiplex PCR, and TCRdb's table has in-frame clones only and misses some. D and trimming come from the DNA, and the V and J calls and clone size come from that table. In the table there are roughly 1,000,000 clones, 75% to 85% of which are singletons. Sequencing was done on a sample of memory CD4+ T cells from PBMCs. Subset defined: CD45RA-negative fraction. The chain is built from TRBV18 and TRBJ2-5, with unresolved D. This TCR came from a young man in good health. Some clones in this sample may be carry-over from other donors' samples. CDR3 coding DNA: TGTGCCAGCTCACCACTTATTGAAGAGACCCAGTACTTC. Protein product: CASSPLIEETQYF.